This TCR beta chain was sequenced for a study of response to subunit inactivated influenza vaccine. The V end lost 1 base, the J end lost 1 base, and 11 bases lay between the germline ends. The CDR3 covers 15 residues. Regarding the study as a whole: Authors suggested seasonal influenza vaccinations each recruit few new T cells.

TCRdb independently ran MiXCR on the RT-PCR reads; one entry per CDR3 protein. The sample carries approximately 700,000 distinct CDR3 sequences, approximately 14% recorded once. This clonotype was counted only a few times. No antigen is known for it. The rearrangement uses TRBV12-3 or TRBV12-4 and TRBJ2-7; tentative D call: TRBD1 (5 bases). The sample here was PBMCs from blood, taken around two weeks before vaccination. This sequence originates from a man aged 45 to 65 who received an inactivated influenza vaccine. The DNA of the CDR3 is TGTGCCAGCAGTTTAGAGGCAGGGCTTTCCTACGAGCAGTACTTC. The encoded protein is CASSLEAGLSYEQYF.